This record looks at one T cell receptor beta chain sequence and its context. This sample was taken from a study of cytomegalovirus exposure and HLA in healthy donors. Germline V lookup: CDR1 PRHDT, CDR2 FYEKMQ (reference sequence). V shed 2 bases and J shed 2 bases, with 6 bases lying between them. The CDR3 runs 13 residues. Sequenced by immunoSEQ multiplex PCR; TCRdb stores in-frame clones only, minus some. The sample includes 300,000 to 400,000 clones, approximately 86% of them seen just once. This clonotype originated in a man aged 25-45 years in good health and CMV-seronegative. This sequence joins TRBV13 and TRBJ1-2; D possibly corresponds to TRBD1 (6 bases). The specimen was PBMCs. In DNA, the CDR3 is TGTGCCAGCAGCTTAACAGGGAACTATGGCTACACCTTC. It specifies CASSLTGNYGYTF.